This TCR beta chain is from a study of blood T cell repertoires in COVID-19. V was clipped by 1 base and J by 8 bases, with 8 bases between them. This CDR3 is built from 12 residues. Seattle patients were enrolled during active infection and followed longitudinally. About this clone: This CDR3 is also generated by other DNA sequences in the sample.

Clones were read by immunoSEQ multiplex PCR, and TCRdb kept only the in-frame ones, dropping some. The table includes 250,000 to 350,000 clones, 91% detected once. The specimen was peripheral blood. The receptor's source is a woman aged 25-40 years with COVID-19, enrolled during active disease. The gene calls are TRBV12-3 or TRBV12-4 and TRBJ1-1; D is perhaps TRBD1 (5 bases). The CDR3 here is CASSLGQIEAFF. CDR3 in DNA: TGTGCCAGCAGTTTAGGACAGATAGAAGCTTTCTTT.